This is a list of T cell receptor beta chains from one sample in a study of technical replicates of blood from several donors. Sequenced by immunoSEQ multiplex PCR; TCRdb stores in-frame clones only, minus some. The top ten clones hold roughly 0.4% of a sample with about 75,000 clones, 91% of them seen once. Sequenced: T cells isolated from PBMCs. The receptors derive from a human donor in good health. Some clones in this sample may be carry-over from other donors' samples. The CDR3 runs from the conserved cysteine through the conserved F or W. D genes are given only for firm matches. Clone sizes are given selectively: once, few, many, or a class where the clone is expanded.

j_call d_call v_call cdr3_length clone_size cdr3_nt cdr3_aa
TRBJ2-2 NA TRBV27 16 NA TGTGCCAGCAGTTTATCGCCGGGAGTGGACACCGGGGAGCTGTTTTTT CASSLSPGVDTGELFF
TRBJ2-1 NA TRBV25-1 15 NA TGTGCCAGCTCCAGGGGGGACAGCTCCTACAATGAGCAGTTCTTC CASSRGDSSYNEQFF
TRBJ1-1 NA TRBV9 14 NA TGTGCCAGCAGCGAGGGGGAAGGTAACACTGAAGCTTTCTTT CASSEGEGNTEAFF
TRBJ2-5 TRBD2 TRBV30 15 NA TGTGCCTGGAGTCGGGGACTAGCGGGGCAAGAGACCCAGTACTTC CAWSRGLAGQETQYF
TRBJ1-1 TRBD1 TRBV11-1 17 NA TGTGCCAGCAGCTTACCGTGGACAGGTGCCCTGAGGGGTGAAGCTTTCTTT CASSLPWTGALRGEAFF
TRBJ2-5 NA TRBV7-9 15 NA TGTGCCAGCAGCTTAGCGCTCTGGGGGGAAGAGACCCAGTACTTC CASSLALWGEETQYF
TRBJ2-7 TRBD2 TRBV7-9 16 NA TGTGCCAGCAGCTTAGCAACAGCGGGGCCCGGGGGCGAGCAGTACTTC CASSLATAGPGGEQYF
TRBJ1-1 NA TRBV13 14 NA TGTGCCAGCAGCCCCTCCGGGGGGGCGGCTGAAGCTTTCTTT CASSPSGGAAEAFF
TRBJ2-1 TRBD1 TRBV4-2 14 NA TGTGCCAGCGGTTACGGGACAGTGAACAATGAGCAGTTCTTC CASGYGTVNNEQFF
TRBJ1-1 NA TRBV7-8 14 NA TGTGCCAGCAGCTTAACAGACAAAAACACTGAAGCTTTCTTT CASSLTDKNTEAFF
TRBJ1-2 NA TRBV4-1 14 NA TGCGCCAGCAGCCAAGTTGGGGAGAACTATGGCTACACCTTC CASSQVGENYGYTF
TRBJ2-5 NA TRBV9 13 NA TGTGCCAGCAGCGCCACTAGCCAGGAGACCCAGTACTTC CASSATSQETQYF
TRBJ2-1 NA TRBV18 16 NA TGTGCCAGCTCACCGTACCCGCGGCAGGGATTGCGCGAGCAGTTCTTC CASSPYPRQGLREQFF
TRBJ2-1 NA TRBV15 15 NA TGTGCCACCGGGCGGGTTTCGCGGTTCTACAATGAGCAGTTCTTC CATGRVSRFYNEQFF
TRBJ2-5 TRBD2 TRBV19 15 once TGTGCCAGCCGTCGGCGGGGGGGACTCCAAGAGACCCAGTACTTC CASRRRGGLQETQYF
TRBJ2-2 TRBD2 TRBV28 14 once TGTGCCACCGGGACTAGACTAAACACCGGGGAGCTGTTTTTT CATGTRLNTGELFF
TRBJ1-1 NA TRBV15 12 NA TGTGCCACCTCCAACTTGAACACTGAAGCTTTCTTT CATSNLNTEAFF
TRBJ2-3 TRBD1 TRBV5-1 15 NA TGCGCCAGCAGCTTGGACAGGGGGAGCACAGATACGCAGTATTTT CASSLDRGSTDTQYF
TRBJ2-7 TRBD1 TRBV28 17 NA TGTGCCAGCAGTTTCCCCCGTACAGGGACAGGGTTTTACGAGCAGTACTTC CASSFPRTGTGFYEQYF
TRBJ1-1 TRBD1 TRBV7-9 16 NA TGTGCCAGCAGATCCGACAGGGAAGGGACGAAGTCTGAAGCTTTCTTT CASRSDREGTKSEAFF
TRBJ2-1 TRBD2 TRBV5-1 17 NA TGCGCCAGCAGCGTGTCCCCTAGCGGGGAGGGCTACAATGAGCAGTTCTTC CASSVSPSGEGYNEQFF
TRBJ2-3 NA TRBV18 15 NA TGTGCCAGCTCACCGGAGAGGCATAGGACAGATACGCAGTATTTT CASSPERHRTDTQYF
TRBJ2-7 TRBD1 TRBV19 12 NA TGTGCCAGCCGGGACAGAACTGACGAGCAGTACTTC CASRDRTDEQYF
TRBJ2-7 NA TRBV11-2 13 NA TGTGCCAGCAGCTTAGCGGGGTTCTACGAGCAGTACTTC CASSLAGFYEQYF
TRBJ2-1 NA TRBV2 14 once TGTGCCAGCAGTGATCCGGGACTCGACAATGAGCAGTTCTTC CASSDPGLDNEQFF
TRBJ2-1 TRBD2 TRBV9 16 NA TGTGCCAGCAGCGTAGTGGGCGGGGGCTCCTACAATGAGCAGTTCTTC CASSVVGGGSYNEQFF
TRBJ1-2 NA TRBV19 13 NA TGTGCCAGTAGTATAGCCAGGGTAGGTGGCTACACCTTC CASSIARVGGYTF
TRBJ2-2 TRBD1 TRBV5-1 16 NA TGCGCCAGCAGTAGACCGGGACAGGGTGCCACCGGGGAGCTGTTTTTT CASSRPGQGATGELFF
TRBJ2-7 TRBD1 TRBV28 17 NA TGTGCCAGCAGTTTGATATCCGCCGGACAGGGGATCTACGAGCAGTACTTC CASSLISAGQGIYEQYF
TRBJ2-3 NA TRBV7-9 15 NA TGTGCCAGCAGCTTATACGGGAGCGCTTCGGATACGCAGTATTTT CASSLYGSASDTQYF
TRBJ2-5 TRBD2 TRBV4-2 16 NA TGTGCCAGCAGCCAAGATCCTGGGCTAGCGGGGGAGACCCAGTACTTC CASSQDPGLAGETQYF
TRBJ2-1 TRBD1 TRBV7-3 15 NA TGTGCCAGCAGCACCGACAGGGGCTCCTACAATGAGCAGTTCTTC CASSTDRGSYNEQFF
TRBJ2-1 TRBD2 TRBV27 16 NA TGTGCCAGCACCCGGACTAGCGGCGGGAGGGGGGGAGAGCAGTTCTTC CASTRTSGGRGGEQFF
TRBJ2-1 NA TRBV11-1 16 NA TGTGCCAGCAGCTTAGCCGGGACTGGAATAAACAATGAGCAGTTCTTC CASSLAGTGINNEQFF
TRBJ1-5 TRBD1 TRBV6-4 16 NA TGTGCCAGCAGAGGGGGACAGGGCTGGAGCAATCAGCCCCAGCATTTT CASRGGQGWSNQPQHF
TRBJ2-7 NA TRBV2 18 NA TGTGCCAGCAGGGCGCCGGCATGGGGGACACCCTTCTCCTACGAGCAGTACTTC CASRAPAWGTPFSYEQYF
TRBJ1-5 TRBD1 TRBV10-1 19 NA TGCGCCAGCAGTCGAGGTTTGGGGACAGTGGTCTATAGCAATCAGCCCCAGCATTTT CASSRGLGTVVYSNQPQHF
TRBJ2-3 TRBD2 TRBV6-1 17 NA TGTGCCAGCAGTGTTGTTGCGGGAGGTCCTAGCACAGATACGCAGTATTTT CASSVVAGGPSTDTQYF
TRBJ1-5 NA TRBV6-4 12 NA TGTGCCAGCATAACGGGGGTAGCGCCCCAGCATTTT CASITGVAPQHF
TRBJ2-2 TRBD2 TRBV28 14 NA TGTGCCAGCAGTTTTACTAGCGGTACCGGGGAGCTGTTTTTT CASSFTSGTGELFF
TRBJ2-1 NA TRBV5-1 15 NA TGCGCCAGCAGCTTCCGGGAGTTCAGAATAGGTGAGCAGTTCTTC CASSFREFRIGEQFF
TRBJ2-7 NA TRBV5-6 13 NA TGTGCCAGCAGCCCAGGAGGTCGCTACGAGCAGTACTTC CASSPGGRYEQYF
TRBJ2-5 TRBD2 TRBV4-1 16 NA TGCGCCAGCAGCCAAAGACTAGCGGGAAGGGAGGAGACCCAGTACTTC CASSQRLAGREETQYF
TRBJ2-7 NA TRBV5-4 14 NA TGTGCCAGCAGCTTGGGTAGTCCCTCCTACGAGCAGTACTTC CASSLGSPSYEQYF
TRBJ2-1 NA TRBV29-1 14 NA TGCAGCGTTGGCGGGCCGAATGGGAACAATGAGCAGTTCTTC CSVGGPNGNNEQFF